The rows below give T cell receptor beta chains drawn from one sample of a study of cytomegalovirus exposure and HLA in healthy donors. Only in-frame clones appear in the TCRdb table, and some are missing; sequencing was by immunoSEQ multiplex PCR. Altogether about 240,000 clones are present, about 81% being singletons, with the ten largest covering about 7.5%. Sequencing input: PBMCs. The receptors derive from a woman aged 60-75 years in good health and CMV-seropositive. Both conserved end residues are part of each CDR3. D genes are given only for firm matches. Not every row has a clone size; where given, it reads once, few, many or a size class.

CASSLPEKVPSSYNEQFF | TGTGCCAGCAGTCTCCCCGAAAAGGTCCCTAGCTCCTACAATGAGCAGTTCTTC | few | TRBJ2-1 | TRBV28 | -
CASSVGVRGMDGELFF | TGTGCCAGCAGCGTAGGAGTCCGGGGGATGGACGGGGAGCTGTTTTTT | - | TRBJ2-2 | TRBV9 | -
CASSRLQGARNTIYF | TGTGCCAGCAGCCGTTTACAGGGGGCTCGAAACACCATATATTTT | - | TRBJ1-3 | TRBV11-2 | TRBD1
CASSLRRPGQQNYGYTF | TGTGCCAGCAGCCTTCGACGGCCGGGACAGCAAAACTATGGCTACACCTTC | - | TRBJ1-2 | TRBV7-2 | TRBD1
CASSPDRAINYGYTF | TGTGCCAGCAGTCCGGACAGGGCCATTAACTATGGCTACACCTTC | - | TRBJ1-2 | TRBV2 | TRBD1
CASSPLSGPRSYNEQFF | TGTGCCAGCAGCCCCCTTAGCGGGCCCCGCTCCTACAATGAGCAGTTCTTC | - | TRBJ2-1 | TRBV11-2 | TRBD2
CASSLPQGSRCF | TGTGCCAGCAGTTTGCCACAGGGATCGCGGTGCTTC | - | TRBJ2-7 | TRBV27 | -
CASSTGQTNEKLFF | TGTGCCAGCAGCACGGGACAGACTAATGAAAAACTGTTTTTT | few | TRBJ1-4 | TRBV2 | TRBD1
CASSGGTAGSGNTIYF | TGTGCCAGCAGTGGAGGGACTGCAGGCTCTGGAAACACCATATATTTT | - | TRBJ1-3 | TRBV25-1 | -
CASSPGLAGNNEQFF | TGCGCCAGCAGCCCTGGACTAGCGGGAAACAATGAGCAGTTCTTC | - | TRBJ2-1 | TRBV4-1 | TRBD2
CASSLRGAYDEQYF | TGTGCCAGCAGTTTGCGGGGGGCCTACGACGAGCAGTACTTC | - | TRBJ2-7 | TRBV27 | TRBD2
CASSAGDSNYGYTF | TGCGCCAGCAGCGCCGGGGACAGTAACTATGGCTACACCTTC | - | TRBJ1-2 | TRBV5-1 | TRBD1
CSVVRVGTEAFF | TGCAGCGTTGTCAGGGTAGGAACTGAAGCTTTCTTT | - | TRBJ1-1 | TRBV29-1 | -
CASGSPSSYEQYF | TGCGCCAGCGGGAGTCCCAGCTCCTACGAGCAGTACTTC | - | TRBJ2-7 | TRBV4-1 | -
CASRNIPYEQYF | TGTGCCAGCAGAAACATCCCCTACGAGCAGTACTTC | - | TRBJ2-7 | TRBV28 | -
CASGGTGEVGTQYF | TGTGCCAGCGGGGGGACAGGGGAGGTTGGTACGCAGTATTTT | - | TRBJ2-3 | TRBV6-1 | TRBD1
CASSLGGWTGAGEQFF | TGTGCCAGCAGCTTAGGGGGGTGGACAGGGGCTGGTGAGCAGTTCTTC | few | TRBJ2-1 | TRBV7-6 | TRBD1
CASSLLQGSTEAFF | TGCGCCAGCAGCTTGCTGCAGGGTTCCACTGAAGCTTTCTTT | - | TRBJ1-1 | TRBV5-1 | -
CASSVGGTGSSGNTIYF | TGCGCCAGCAGCGTGGGGGGGACAGGGAGCTCTGGAAACACCATATATTTT | - | TRBJ1-3 | TRBV5-1 | TRBD1
CASSPPGTSGRNEQFF | TGTGCCAGCTCCCCCCCCGGGACTAGCGGGAGGAATGAGCAGTTCTTC | - | TRBJ2-1 | TRBV18 | TRBD2
CASSKNSGGGPPEREYF | TGTGCCAGCAGCAAAAATTCGGGGGGGGGACCCCCTGAGAGGGAGTACTTC | - | TRBJ2-7 | TRBV21-1 | -
CASGRLVRYGEQYF | TGTGCCAGCGGACGACTAGTCCGATATGGCGAGCAGTACTTC | once | TRBJ2-7 | TRBV6-5 | -
CASSPVCTQYF | TGTGCCAGCAGCCCAGTTTGTACGCAGTATTTT | - | TRBJ2-3 | TRBV14 | -
CASSLAGDGIAEAFF | TGTGCCAGCAGCTTGGCCGGGGATGGTATCGCTGAAGCTTTCTTT | - | TRBJ1-1 | TRBV7-3 | -
CATSRVGGPQETQYF | TGTGCCACCAGCAGAGTGGGGGGACCTCAAGAGACCCAGTACTTC | - | TRBJ2-5 | TRBV15 | -